Shown below are 28 T cell receptor beta chains from a single sample sequenced in a study of CD8+CD57+ T cells in acquired aplastic anemia. Template material for TCR beta VDJ and CDR3 profiling consisted of genomic DNA. Via MiXCR, TCRdb re-called the reads, giving one row per CDR3 protein. Among 150,000 to 200,000 distinct CDR3 sequences listed, around three fifths were seen once. Sequencing was done on a sample of sorted CD4+, CD8+, or CD8+CD57+ T cells (not recorded which) from PBMCs. Source of these receptors: a human donor with severe aplastic anemia or a healthy control (not recorded which).

This rearrangement joins TRBV2 to TRBJ2-3; D perhaps matches TRBD2 (6 bases). This CDR3 has 14 amino acids. Looked up from germline, CDR1 is SNHLY and CDR2 is FYNNEI. Trimming removed 8 bases at V and 6 bases at J, with 18 bases between. This CDR3 reads CASRGITAADTQYF. DNA of the CDR3: TGTGCCAGCCGCGGGATCACTGCTGCCGATACGCAGTATTTT.

This clonotype has a handful of counts. This sequence joins TRBV11-2 and TRBJ1-3; a possible D gene is TRBD1 (6 bases). V shed 5 bases and J shed 0 bases, with 11 bases lying between them. There are 15 residues in the CDR3. The germline V gene encodes CDR1 SGHAT and CDR2 FQNNGV. In DNA, the CDR3 is TGTGCCAGCAGCCGACAGGCGTACTCTGGAAACACCATATATTTT. Protein: CASSRQAYSGNTIYF.

V and J are TRBV10-3 and TRBJ2-2; 14 positions match TRBD2. V gave up 10 bases and J gave up 0 bases; unmatched junction bases: 1. The germline V gene has CDR1 ENHRY and CDR2 SYGVKD. The CDR3 is 15 amino acids. The CDR3 here is CATTSGGANTGELFF. DNA of the CDR3: TGTGCCACGACTAGCGGGGGGGCGAACACCGGGGAGCTGTTTTTT.

With respect to this clonotype: Its ends do not fully match the called genes, so a read error is possible. V is TRBV24-1 and J is TRBJ2-2, with 9 bases identical to TRBD2. This CDR3 region has 12 residues. From germline, CDR1 is KGHDR and CDR2 SFDVKD. CDR3 amino acids: CATSGGTGGLFF. In nucleotides, the CDR3 is TGTGCCACTAGCGGGGGCACCGGGGGGCTGTTTTTT.

The chain is built from TRBV9 and TRBJ1-1, with D hard to call. Trimming removed 0 bases from V and 0 bases from J, with 9 bases in between. CDR1 is SGDLS and CDR2 is YYNGEE in the germline V gene. This CDR3 contains 15 residues. The CDR3 DNA follows: TGTGCCAGCAGCGTAGTGGGGAGTCTGAACACTGAAGCTTTCTTT. Amino acids: CASSVVGSLNTEAFF.

This clonotype was detected many times. The chain links TRBV28 to TRBJ2-7, with 7 bases that match TRBD1. V lost 5 bases, J lost 2 bases, and 6 bases stayed unmatched. The germline gives CDR1 MDHEN, CDR2 SYDVKM. The CDR3 length is 14 residues. Written as DNA, the CDR3 is TGTGCCAGCAGTGATACGGGACAGCCCTACGAGCAGTACTTC. This gives the protein CASSDTGQPYEQYF.

V and J are TRBV25-1 and TRBJ2-2, with TRBD1 identical over 8 bases. The V and J ends lost 5 bases and 3 bases, in that order; junction bases with no gene match: 17. CDR3 length: 19 residues. Germline CDR1 and CDR2: MGHDK and SYGVNS. Written as DNA, the CDR3 is TGTGCCAGCAGTCCGAGTCCACTAGGGACAGGCCGATACACCGGGGAGCTGTTTTTT. It specifies CASSPSPLGTGRYTGELFF.

This clonotype was detected a few times. The V call is TRBV7-6, the J call TRBJ2-5; 10 bases agree with TRBD1. The CDR3 spans 14 residues. Germline CDR1 reads SGHVS; CDR2 reads FNYEAQ. J was trimmed by 4 bases and V by 4 bases; bases with no gene match: 3. The CDR3 reads CASSYRDRGETQYF. The CDR3, as DNA: TGTGCCAGCAGCTACCGGGACAGGGGAGAGACCCAGTACTTC.

There are many counts of this clonotype. V usage is TRBV15 and J usage is TRBJ2-4; D might be TRBD1 (6 bases). The CDR3 is 15 amino acids. Germline CDR1 LNHNV, CDR2 YYDKDF (reference sequence). V gave up 7 bases and J gave up 1 base, with 14 bases separating them. The DNA for the CDR3 is TGTGCCACCACTCCGGCAGGGGCGGCCAAAAACATTCAGTACTTC. Residues: CATTPAGAAKNIQYF.

V and J are TRBV7-8 and TRBJ1-6; TRBD1 agrees at 7 bases. Trimming cost V 2 bases and J 14 bases; bases outside gene matches: 18. The CDR3 is 17 residues long. Germline V gene lookup returns CDR1 SGHVS and CDR2 FQNEAQ. CDR3 protein: CASSLSVHDRAQRSLHF. CDR3 DNA: TGTGCCAGCAGCTTATCGGTCCACGACAGGGCCCAGAGGTCCCTCCACTTT.

V usage is TRBV5-1 and J usage is TRBJ2-7; 10 bases fit TRBD2. The CDR3 has 15 amino acids. The V gene end was trimmed by 0 bases and the J gene end by 3 bases; junction bases not matched to a gene: 3. In germline, CDR1 is SGHRS, CDR2 YFSETQ. The CDR3 nucleotides read TGCGCCAGCAGCTTGGCCGGGACTAGCGTCTACGAGCAGTACTTC. It yields the protein CASSLAGTSVYEQYF.

In its sample, this clonotype was seen a few times. The V gene is TRBV7-3, the J gene TRBJ1-1; tentatively, D is TRBD1 (6 bases). Germline V gene sequence: CDR1 SGHTA, CDR2 FQGTGA. The CDR3 length is 15 residues. V shed 3 bases and J shed 1 base, with 12 bases lying between them. CDR3 amino acids: CASSLDGQWNTEAFF. The CDR3 DNA reads as TGTGCCAGCAGCTTGGACGGACAGTGGAACACTGAAGCTTTCTTT.

This clonotype was observed once. The chain joins TRBV9 to TRBJ2-7; TRBD2 aligns across 7 bases. There are 15 residues in the CDR3. V was clipped by 3 bases and J by 2 bases; unmatched bases: 8. Per the germline V gene, CDR1 is SGDLS and CDR2 is YYNGEE. CDR3 DNA: TGTGCCAGCAGCGCCAGTGGGGGGGGTACCTACGAGCAGTACTTC. Translating gives CASSASGGGTYEQYF.

This sequence joins TRBV9 and TRBJ1-4; D is possibly TRBD1 (6 bases). The CDR3 covers 13 residues. CDR1 is SGDLS, CDR2 YYNGEE, per germline. Deletions cut 8 bases from V and 6 bases from J, with 14 bases between. The CDR3: CASSLGGHEKLFF. CDR3 nucleotide sequence: TGTGCCAGTAGCCTAGGGGGGCATGAAAAACTGTTTTTT.

A single count supports this clonotype. The rearrangement uses TRBV7-9 and TRBJ1-2; D is ambiguous. This CDR3 is built from 15 residues. The ends were cut back, 5 bases at V and 3 bases at J, with 16 bases in the middle. Germline loops: CDR1 SEHNR, CDR2 FQNEAQ (reference sequence). CDR3 sequence reads: CASSPTGRKDYGYTF. DNA of the CDR3: TGTGCCAGCAGCCCTACGGGTCGGAAGGACTATGGCTACACCTTC.

The rearrangement links TRBV7-9 to TRBJ2-2; D possibly corresponds to TRBD2 (6 bases). The V gene's germline CDR1 is SEHNR and CDR2 FQNEAQ (reference sequence). V was trimmed by 5 bases and J by 5 bases, leaving 18 bases between them. The CDR3 has 16 residues. In DNA, the CDR3 is TGTGCCAGCAGCCCCGGGCGTAGGGCGGGGACCGGGGAGCTGTTTTTT. This codes for CASSPGRRAGTGELFF.

This clonotype was seen repeatedly, ten times or more. The chain links TRBV12-3 or TRBV12-4 to TRBJ2-1, with D unclear. The CDR3 has 15 residues. V lost 4 bases to trimming and J lost 6 bases, with 16 bases between them. The CDR3 bases are TGTGCCAGCAGTTCAGTAGGGCATTTGGGCAATGAGCAGTTCTTC. Its protein product is CASSSVGHLGNEQFF.

This clonotype was detected only once. The chain couples TRBV10-3 to TRBJ2-3; D is undetermined. Germline V gene sequence: CDR1 ENHRY, CDR2 SYGVKD. With 0 bases removed from V and 0 bases from J, the gap between germline ends came to 10 bases. CDR3 length equals 16 residues. The CDR3 DNA is TGTGCCATCAGTGAGTCTAGGGCTTCTAGCACAGATACGCAGTATTTT. Its protein product is CAISESRASSTDTQYF.

The chain uses TRBV7-2 and TRBJ2-7, with D possibly TRBD1 on 6 matching bases. V shed 2 bases and J shed 2 bases, with 13 bases lying between them. The CDR3 is 15 residues long. Germline lookup yields CDR1 SGHTA and CDR2 FQGNSA. This CDR3 is CASSLQRTDPYEQYF. The CDR3 nucleotides are TGTGCCAGCAGCTTACAGCGGACAGACCCCTACGAGCAGTACTTC.

The chain combines TRBV6-5 with TRBJ1-1, with a tentative D call TRBD1 (6 bases). Trimming removed 10 bases from V and 0 bases from J, with 15 bases in between. Germline V lookup: CDR1 MNHEY, CDR2 SVGAGI. The CDR3 length is 14 residues. The CDR3, as DNA: TGTGCCACCCAGGGGCTTTGGGTGAACACTGAAGCTTTCTTT. Protein product: CATQGLWVNTEAFF.

About this clonotype: A read error may account for a junction end that differs from germline. The chain links TRBV6-2 or TRBV6-3 to TRBJ2-1; TRBD1 matches at 7 bases. This CDR3 contains 18 residues. CDR1 is MNHEY, CDR2 SVGEGT, per germline. The CDR3 is CASSYLRPNRGPYSEQFF. CDR3 nucleotides: TGTGCCAGCAGTTACTTGAGGCCGAACAGGGGTCCCTACAGTGAGCAGTTCTTC.

The chain carries TRBV5-1 and TRBJ2-5; TRBD2 matches 11 bases. The junction had 13 bases not matched to a gene; V was cut back by 7 bases and J by 5 bases. The CDR3 totals 16 residues. Germline V lookup: CDR1 SGHRS, CDR2 YFSETQ. DNA for the CDR3: TGCGCCAGCTCGGGTCCGACTAGCGGGACGGGGGAGACCCAGTACTTC. It translates to CASSGPTSGTGETQYF.

The CDR3 here is CASSQVDREAGGYTF. CDR3 sequence (DNA): TGCGCCAGCAGCCAAGTTGACAGGGAGGCCGGGGGCTACACCTTC. This chain connects TRBV4-3 to TRBJ1-2; 7 bases fit TRBD1. The ends lost 1 base at V and 8 bases at J; junction bases unmatched: 10. This CDR3 spans 15 amino acids. Germline V gene data show CDR1 as LGHNA and CDR2 as YSLEER.

The chain is built from TRBV28 and TRBJ1-1; no reliable D call. With 4 bases removed from V and 11 bases from J, the gap between germline ends came to 14 bases. This CDR3 comprises 12 residues. Germline V lookup: CDR1 MDHEN, CDR2 SYDVKM. In DNA form, the CDR3 reads TGTGCCAGCAGTTCCGAGGGTTTCTCGGCTTTCTTT. Its protein is CASSSEGFSAFF.

The chain is built from TRBV5-5 and TRBJ2-5; D not resolved. The CDR3 loop spans 14 amino acids. Germline CDR1 and CDR2: SGHKS and YYEKEE (reference sequence). Trimming took 5 bases from V and 7 from J, leaving 18 bases between them. The CDR3 DNA follows: TGTGCCAGCAGTGAATACCGGGCCCCGAGGACCCAGTACTTC. Its translation is CASSEYRAPRTQYF.

This chain links TRBV20-1 with TRBJ2-2, with a tentative D call TRBD2 (5 bases). Per germline, CDR1 DFQATT and CDR2 SNEGSKA (reference sequence). The CDR3 is made up of 16 amino acids. Trimming took off 0 bases at V and 1 base at J, with 12 bases between the two ends. CDR3 in DNA: TGCAGTGCTAGAGATTTTTTAAGCGGGAACACCGGGGAGCTGTTTTTT. Its protein product is CSARDFLSGNTGELFF.

This clonotype showed up many times. The rearrangement joins TRBV19 to TRBJ1-5, with a weak D call TRBD1 (5 bases). This CDR3 is built from 14 residues. Germline V gene sequence: CDR1 LNHDA, CDR2 SQIVND (reference sequence). Between the trimmed V and J ends, which lost 8 bases and 4 bases, there was a span of 15 bases. The CDR3: CASADMGVNQPQHF. The DNA for the CDR3 is TGTGCCAGTGCCGATATGGGGGTGAATCAGCCCCAGCATTTT.

The chain uses TRBV7-3 and TRBJ2-7; 11 bases align to TRBD1. J was trimmed by 4 bases and V by 11 bases; bases with no gene match: 4. Looked up from germline, CDR1 is SGHTA and CDR2 is FQGTGA. The CDR3 length is 12 residues. The CDR3 coding sequence is TGTGCCTGGGGACAGGGGGTGTACGAGCAGTACTTC. Amino acids: CAWGQGVYEQYF.